This TCR beta chain was found in a study of cytomegalovirus exposure and HLA in healthy donors. About this clone: The antigen remains unidentified.

General study points: A few chains tied to CMV proved CMV antigen-specific in vitro. Subsequent analysis of the 100 to 150 validation repertoires found a tendency for first-cohort TCR clusters to co-occur. Cytomegalovirus status, reportedly, was diagnosed with high specificity and sensitivity by the classifier.

CDR3 length: 14 amino acids. Germline CDR1 and CDR2: MGHRA and YSYEKL. Trimming removed 3 bases at V and 2 bases at J, with 11 bases between. The donors were in the approximately 120-subject validation cohort; that cohort was separate from the 666-subject first cohort. Generated by immunoSEQ multiplex PCR, the TCRdb table keeps only in-frame clones and is missing some. The sample lists some 140,000 clones, approximately 92% occurring once. The V and J genes are TRBV4-1 and TRBJ2-7; no reliable D call. The origin of this receptor is a woman younger than 35 in good health and CMV-seropositive. The sample was PBMCs. CDR3 DNA sequence: TGCGCCAGCAGCCAGGGTCAGGTCCCCTACGAGCAGTACTTC. Residues: CASSQGQVPYEQYF.